The 28 T cell receptor beta chains below all came from one sample that was sequenced in a study of OX40 agonist ivuxolimab in advanced cancers. The protocol was immunoSEQ multiplex PCR, while the TCRdb copy is restricted to in-frame clones and leaves out a portion. Here the sample spans about 36,000 clones, around 90% being singletons. Here the sequenced sample was CD4+ or CD8+ T cells sorted from blood, taken in a trial of the OX40 agonist ivuxolimab. The receptors derive from an adult with an advanced solid tumor such as melanoma, head and neck, liver or kidney cancer.

The chain combines TRBV19 with TRBJ2-7; 10 bases are a match to TRBD2. The CDR3 is made up of 14 amino acids. CDR1 is LNHDA, CDR2 SQIVND, per germline (reference sequence). The CDR3 spells CATQPAGGPREQYF. CDR3 sequence (DNA): TGTGCTACGCAGCCAGCGGGAGGGCCAAGAGAGCAGTACTTC. Using reference TRBV19 and TRBJ2-7 for the parts outside the CDR3, the full variable domain is DGGITQSPKYLFRKEGQNVTLSCEQNLNHDAMYWYRQDPGQGLRLIYYSQIVNDFQKGDIAEGYSVSREKKESFPLTVTSAQKNPTAFYLCATQPAGGPREQYFGPGTRLTVT.

The chain couples TRBV6-1 to TRBJ2-1; maybe TRBD2 (6 bases). Trimming cost V 1 base and J 2 bases, with 12 bases left between them. Germline V gives CDR1 MNHNS, CDR2 SASEGT. CDR3 length: 16 amino acids. This chain's CDR3 is CASSEEGRGPYNEQFF. CDR3 nucleotides: TGTGCCAGCAGTGAAGAAGGGCGGGGTCCCTACAATGAGCAGTTCTTC.

The chain has TRBV7-6 and TRBJ1-3, with 7 nucleotides matching TRBD1. The CDR3 sequence is 15 residues long. The V and J ends lost 5 bases and 2 bases, in that order; junction bases with no gene match: 6. Per germline, CDR1 SGHVS and CDR2 FNYEAQ. CDR3 in amino acids: CASSMNRGPGNTIYF. In DNA, the CDR3 is TGTGCCAGCAGCATGAACAGGGGCCCTGGAAACACCATATATTTT. The full variable domain, with the rest looked up from reference TRBV7-6 and TRBJ1-3, is GAGVSQSPRYKVTKRGQDVALRCDPISGHVSLYWYRQALGQGPEFLTYFNYEAQQDKSGLPNDRFSAERPEGSISTLTIQRTEQRDSAMYRCASSMNRGPGNTIYFGEGSWLTVV.

Concerning this clone: Other nucleotide sequences from this sample produce the same CDR3. The genes are TRBV7-6 and TRBJ1-1, with 8 bases matching TRBD1. CDR3 length: 21 amino acids. The ends lost 0 bases at V and 1 base at J; junction bases unmatched: 19. Germline CDR1 and CDR2: SGHVS and FNYEAQ. The CDR3 bases are TGTGCCAGCAGCTTAGCCTGGAGATCGGGGCCCAGGGGGCGTTCGAACACTGAAGCTTTCTTT. It codes for CASSLAWRSGPRGRSNTEAFF.

The genes are TRBV18 and TRBJ1-2, with D hard to call. Germline V CDR1 and CDR2: KGHSH, LQKENI. The V end was cut by 1 base, the J end by 2 bases, with 17 bases between. The CDR3 totals 17 residues. CDR3 sequence reads: CASSPLPNGIGNYGYTF. As DNA, the CDR3 is TGTGCCAGCTCACCACTTCCCAACGGGATTGGAAACTATGGCTACACCTTC.

J is TRBJ1-1 and V is TRBV9; D is ambiguous. The V end was cut by 0 bases, the J end by 2 bases, with 5 bases between. The CDR3 spans 13 residues. Germline V gives CDR1 SGDLS, CDR2 YYNGEE. This CDR3 is CASSVDLNTEAFF. The CDR3 DNA reads as TGTGCCAGCAGCGTAGATCTCAACACTGAAGCTTTCTTT.

The V and J genes are TRBV5-1 and TRBJ2-5; perhaps D is TRBD1 or TRBD2 (6 bases each). This CDR3 region has 15 residues. The V gene lost 1 base and the J gene lost 2 bases, with 12 bases spanning the gap. Per the germline V gene, CDR1 is SGHRS and CDR2 is YFSETQ. CDR3 DNA: TGCGCCAGCAGCTTGACGACAGGACTACAAGAGACCCAGTACTTC. Translated: CASSLTTGLQETQYF.

This clone was found a few times. The CDR3 loop reads CASSLMSLGRMNTEAFF. CDR3 nucleotide sequence: TGTGCCAGCAGTTTAATGTCGTTGGGACGCATGAACACTGAAGCTTTCTTT. This rearrangement joins TRBV28 to TRBJ1-1; TRBD1 might be the D (5 bases). Germline loops: CDR1 MDHEN, CDR2 SYDVKM. Trimming cost V 2 bases and J 0 bases, with 16 bases left between them. The CDR3 is made up of 17 amino acids.

The chain uses TRBV6-6 and TRBJ2-5; tentative D call: TRBD2 (6 bases). Deletions cut 6 bases from V and 6 bases from J, with 23 bases between. The CDR3 loop spans 16 amino acids. Germline V gene sequence: CDR1 MNHNY, CDR2 SVGAGI (reference sequence). In nucleotides, the CDR3 is TGTGCCAGCAGAGGAGCGGGCCTAAATAGTCTAAAGACCCAGTACTTC. Translation gives CASRGAGLNSLKTQYF.

The chain links TRBV7-9 to TRBJ1-3; D gene uncertain. CDR1 and CDR2 from the germline V gene are SEHNR and FQNEAQ (reference sequence). The CDR3 runs 15 residues. With 4 bases removed from V and 0 bases from J, the gap between germline ends came to 10 bases. CDR3 nucleotides: TGTGCCAGCAGCTCCGGCGGCTTCTCTGGAAACACCATATATTTT. Translating it yields CASSSGGFSGNTIYF.

This chain links TRBV29-1 with TRBJ1-1; no reliable D call. Germline values: CDR1 SQVTM, CDR2 ANQGSEA. Trimming removed 5 bases from V and 0 bases from J, with 10 bases in between. CDR3 length equals 13 residues. CDR3 region: CSVIRYLNTEAFF. CDR3 sequence (DNA): TGCAGCGTTATCAGGTACTTGAACACTGAAGCTTTCTTT.

The chain couples TRBV7-6 to TRBJ2-3, with D possibly matching TRBD1 (5 bases). V lost 5 bases and J 3 bases, leaving 15 bases between the germline ends. This CDR3 comprises 15 residues. In germline, CDR1 is SGHVS, CDR2 FNYEAQ. The CDR3 spells CASSPRGGETDTQYF. The CDR3 region has the DNA TGTGCCAGCAGCCCAAGGGGTGGGGAAACAGATACGCAGTATTTT.

The V gene is TRBV29-1, the J gene TRBJ2-7; a weak D match, TRBD1 (6 bases). Deletions cut 5 bases from V and 2 bases from J, with 13 bases between. Germline values: CDR1 SQVTM, CDR2 ANQGSEA. This CDR3 region has 13 residues. This CDR3 reads CSVRPGATYEQYF. CDR3 nucleotide sequence: TGCAGCGTTCGGCCAGGGGCAACCTACGAGCAGTACTTC.

The V gene is TRBV19, the J gene TRBJ1-3, with 7 positions matching TRBD1. The CDR3 has 14 residues. CDR1 is LNHDA and CDR2 is SQIVND in the germline V gene (reference sequence). The V gene end was trimmed by 7 bases and the J gene end by 2 bases; junction bases not matched to a gene: 5. CDR3 protein: CASKTGATGNTIYF. As DNA, the CDR3 is TGTGCCAGTAAAACAGGGGCCACTGGAAACACCATATATTTT.

The genes are TRBV20-1 and TRBJ1-2; unclear D gene. The CDR3 loop spans 11 amino acids. Per germline, CDR1 DFQATT and CDR2 SNEGSKA (reference sequence). The V end was cut by 3 bases, the J end by 3 bases, with 5 bases between. The CDR3 loop reads CSASGYYGYTF. As DNA, the CDR3 is TGCAGTGCTAGTGGGTACTATGGCTACACCTTC.

The chain recombines TRBV5-1 with TRBJ1-2, with D maybe TRBD1 (5 bases). The CDR3 is 13 amino acids. V gave up 4 bases and J gave up 5 bases, with 12 bases separating them. CDR1 SGHRS and CDR2 YFSETQ come from the germline V gene. The CDR3 reads CASSQGQTYGYTF. The DNA of the CDR3 is TGCGCCAGCAGCCAAGGACAAACTTATGGCTACACCTTC.

This chain uses TRBV5-8 with TRBJ1-5, with TRBD1 matching 7 bases. V lost 4 bases and J lost 6; bases outside the gene matches: 10. The germline V gene has CDR1 SGHTS and CDR2 YDEGEE. This CDR3 region has 15 residues. CDR3 amino acids: CASSQKTGARQPQHF. Here the CDR3 DNA reads TGTGCCAGCAGCCAAAAAACAGGGGCGCGTCAGCCCCAGCATTTT.

The V call is TRBV2, the J call TRBJ1-1; 7 positions match TRBD1. V gave up 6 bases and J gave up 7 bases; unmatched junction bases: 8. CDR3 length: 13 amino acids. The germline CDR1 and CDR2 sequences are SNHLY and FYNNEI. The CDR3 coding sequence is TGTGCCAGCAGACGCGGGACAGTTAATGAAGCTTTCTTT. Amino acid sequence: CASRRGTVNEAFF.

The chain uses TRBV19 and TRBJ2-7; 7 bases are shared with TRBD1. This CDR3 is built from 16 residues. V lost 5 bases and J lost 2; bases outside the gene matches: 12. Per the germline V gene, CDR1 is LNHDA and CDR2 is SQIVND (reference sequence). The CDR3 DNA follows: TGTGCCAGTAGTGGGCACCTGGGACAGCCAACCTACGAGCAGTACTTC. It specifies CASSGHLGQPTYEQYF.

The J gene is TRBJ2-7, the V gene TRBV7-2, with 7 bases fitting TRBD2. Trimming took 5 bases from V and 2 from J; bases not matched to a gene: 12. The germline CDR1 and CDR2 sequences are SGHTA and FQGNSA. The CDR3 totals 16 residues. The CDR3 DNA is TGTGCCAGCAGCCCGCCGGGACTACAAAGTACCTACGAGCAGTACTTC. Its translation: CASSPPGLQSTYEQYF.

This clone has only one observation. This chain connects TRBV5-6 to TRBJ1-1, with D possibly being TRBD1 (6 bases). Germline CDR1 SGHDT, CDR2 YYEEEE. Deletions cut 3 bases from V and 3 bases from J, with 18 bases between. The CDR3 loop spans 16 amino acids. The DNA of the CDR3 is TGTGCCAGCAGCTCACGGAACGGGGGCGGTGACACTGAAGCTTTCTTT. Translating it yields CASSSRNGGGDTEAFF.

The J gene is TRBJ2-1, the V gene TRBV27; perhaps TRBD2 as D (5 bases). The V end was cut by 11 bases, the J end by 8 bases, with 7 bases between. Germline V gene data show CDR1 as MNHEY and CDR2 as SMNVEV (reference sequence). The CDR3 totals 9 residues. In nucleotides, the CDR3 is TGTGCCCCCGGGGATGAGCAGTTCTTC. Amino acids: CAPGDEQFF.

CDR3 sequence reads: CASSYSIAHEQFF. CDR3 nucleotides: TGTGCCAGCAGTTACTCGATAGCGCATGAGCAGTTCTTC. The chain uses TRBV6-5 and TRBJ2-1; the D gene is possibly TRBD2 (5 bases). From germline, CDR1 is MNHEY and CDR2 SVGAGI. The V end was cut by 0 bases, the J end by 8 bases, with 8 bases between. This CDR3 has 13 residues.

This clone occurred once. This chain links TRBV30 with TRBJ2-7, with TRBD2 matching over 7 bases. The J segment lost 5 bases and the V segment lost 7 bases, leaving 8 bases of the junction unmatched. There are 12 residues in the CDR3. CDR1 GTSNPN and CDR2 SVGIG come from the germline V gene (reference sequence). The CDR3 reads CASGTKLHEQYF. DNA of the CDR3: TGTGCCTCCGGGACTAAGCTCCACGAGCAGTACTTC.

Concerning this clone itself: Other DNA sequences in this specimen translate into the identical CDR3. The rearrangement joins TRBV18 to TRBJ1-4; TRBD1 is a possible D gene (5 bases). Germline V CDR1 and CDR2: KGHSH, LQKENI. Trimming pared 5 bases from V and 4 bases from J, leaving 8 bases between. The CDR3 sequence is 13 residues long. As DNA, the CDR3 is TGTGCCAGCTCAAGAGACAGTAATGAAAAACTGTTTTTT. Its protein is CASSRDSNEKLFF.

This chain connects TRBV5-4 to TRBJ2-7; D gene unclear. The CDR3 totals 11 residues. The V and J ends lost 1 base and 5 bases respectively, with 4 bases between them. Germline V gene lookup returns CDR1 SGHNT and CDR2 YYREEE (reference sequence). CDR3: CASSLRDEQYF. In DNA form, the CDR3 reads TGTGCCAGCAGCTTGAGAGACGAGCAGTACTTC. Filled out from reference TRBV5-4 and TRBJ2-7, the complete variable domain reads ETGVTQSPTHLIKTRGQQVTLRCSSQSGHNTVSWYQQALGQGPQFIFQYYREEENGRGNFPPRFSGLQFPNYSSELNVNALELDDSALYLCASSLRDEQYFGPGTRLTVT.

J is TRBJ1-4 and V is TRBV25-1; perhaps TRBD1 as D (6 bases). Germline V lookup: CDR1 MGHDK, CDR2 SYGVNS. Trimming removed 0 bases from V and 3 bases from J, with 14 bases in between. The CDR3 runs to 17 residues. CDR3 in amino acids: CASSEYAQGGSNEKLFF. The CDR3 bases are TGTGCCAGCAGTGAATATGCACAGGGTGGCTCTAATGAAAAACTGTTTTTT.

V usage is TRBV5-1 and J usage is TRBJ1-5; 10 bases fit TRBD1. The CDR3 is 16 amino acids. After removal of 4 bases from V and 1 base from J, the junction contained 5 bases not matched to a gene. CDR1 SGHRS and CDR2 YFSETQ come from the germline V gene. The CDR3 protein is CASSATGGGSNQPQHF. The CDR3 region has the DNA TGCGCCAGCAGCGCGACAGGGGGCGGAAGCAATCAGCCCCAGCATTTT. Full variable domain (missing parts from reference TRBV5-1 and TRBJ1-5): KAGVTQTPRYLIKTRGQQVTLSCSPISGHRSVSWYQQTPGQGLQFLFEYFSETQRNKGNFPGRFSGRQFSNSRSEMNVSTLELGDSALYLCASSATGGGSNQPQHFGDGTRLSIL.